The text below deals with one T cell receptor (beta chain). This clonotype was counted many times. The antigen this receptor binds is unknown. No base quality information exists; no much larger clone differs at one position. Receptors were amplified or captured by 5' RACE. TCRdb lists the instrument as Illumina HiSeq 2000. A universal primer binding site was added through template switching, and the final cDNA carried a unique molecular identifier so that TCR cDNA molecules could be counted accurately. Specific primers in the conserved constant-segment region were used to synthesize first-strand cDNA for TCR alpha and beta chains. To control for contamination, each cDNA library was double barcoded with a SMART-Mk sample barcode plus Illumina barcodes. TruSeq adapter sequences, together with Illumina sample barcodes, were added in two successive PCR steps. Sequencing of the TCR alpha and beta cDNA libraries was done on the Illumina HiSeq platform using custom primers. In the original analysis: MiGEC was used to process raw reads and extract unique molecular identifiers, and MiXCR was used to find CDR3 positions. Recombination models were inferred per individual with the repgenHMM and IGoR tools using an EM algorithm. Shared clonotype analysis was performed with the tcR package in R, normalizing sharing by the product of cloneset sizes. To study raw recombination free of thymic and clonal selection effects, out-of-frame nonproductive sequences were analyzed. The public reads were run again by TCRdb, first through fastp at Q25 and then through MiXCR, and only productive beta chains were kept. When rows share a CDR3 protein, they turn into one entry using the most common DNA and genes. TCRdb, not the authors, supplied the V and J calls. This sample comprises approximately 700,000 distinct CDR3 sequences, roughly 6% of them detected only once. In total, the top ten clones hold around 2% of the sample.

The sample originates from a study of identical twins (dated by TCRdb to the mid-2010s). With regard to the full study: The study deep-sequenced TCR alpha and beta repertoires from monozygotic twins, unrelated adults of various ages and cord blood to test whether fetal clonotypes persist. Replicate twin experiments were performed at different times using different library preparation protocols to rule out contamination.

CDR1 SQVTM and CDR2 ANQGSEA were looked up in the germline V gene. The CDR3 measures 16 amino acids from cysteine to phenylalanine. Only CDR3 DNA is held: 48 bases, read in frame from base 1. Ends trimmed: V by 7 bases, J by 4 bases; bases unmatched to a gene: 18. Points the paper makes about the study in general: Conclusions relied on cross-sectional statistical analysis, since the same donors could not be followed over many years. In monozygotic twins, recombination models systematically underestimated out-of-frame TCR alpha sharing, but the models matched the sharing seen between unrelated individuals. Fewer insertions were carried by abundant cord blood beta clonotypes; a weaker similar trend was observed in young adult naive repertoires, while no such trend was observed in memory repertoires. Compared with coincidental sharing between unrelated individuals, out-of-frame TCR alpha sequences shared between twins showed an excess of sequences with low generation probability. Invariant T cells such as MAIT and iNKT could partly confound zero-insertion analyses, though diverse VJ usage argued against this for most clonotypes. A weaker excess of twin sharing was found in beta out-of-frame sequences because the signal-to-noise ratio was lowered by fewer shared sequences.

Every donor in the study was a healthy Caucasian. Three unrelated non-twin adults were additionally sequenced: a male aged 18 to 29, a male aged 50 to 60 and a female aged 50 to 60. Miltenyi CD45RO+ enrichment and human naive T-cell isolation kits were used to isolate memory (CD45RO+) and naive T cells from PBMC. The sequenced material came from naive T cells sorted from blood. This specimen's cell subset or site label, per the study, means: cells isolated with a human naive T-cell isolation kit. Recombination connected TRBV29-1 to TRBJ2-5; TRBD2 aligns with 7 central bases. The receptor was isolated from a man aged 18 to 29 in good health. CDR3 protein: CSDGGNGHEGRETQYF. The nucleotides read TGCAGCGACGGGGGGAATGGCCATGAGGGGCGAGAGACCCAGTACTTC.